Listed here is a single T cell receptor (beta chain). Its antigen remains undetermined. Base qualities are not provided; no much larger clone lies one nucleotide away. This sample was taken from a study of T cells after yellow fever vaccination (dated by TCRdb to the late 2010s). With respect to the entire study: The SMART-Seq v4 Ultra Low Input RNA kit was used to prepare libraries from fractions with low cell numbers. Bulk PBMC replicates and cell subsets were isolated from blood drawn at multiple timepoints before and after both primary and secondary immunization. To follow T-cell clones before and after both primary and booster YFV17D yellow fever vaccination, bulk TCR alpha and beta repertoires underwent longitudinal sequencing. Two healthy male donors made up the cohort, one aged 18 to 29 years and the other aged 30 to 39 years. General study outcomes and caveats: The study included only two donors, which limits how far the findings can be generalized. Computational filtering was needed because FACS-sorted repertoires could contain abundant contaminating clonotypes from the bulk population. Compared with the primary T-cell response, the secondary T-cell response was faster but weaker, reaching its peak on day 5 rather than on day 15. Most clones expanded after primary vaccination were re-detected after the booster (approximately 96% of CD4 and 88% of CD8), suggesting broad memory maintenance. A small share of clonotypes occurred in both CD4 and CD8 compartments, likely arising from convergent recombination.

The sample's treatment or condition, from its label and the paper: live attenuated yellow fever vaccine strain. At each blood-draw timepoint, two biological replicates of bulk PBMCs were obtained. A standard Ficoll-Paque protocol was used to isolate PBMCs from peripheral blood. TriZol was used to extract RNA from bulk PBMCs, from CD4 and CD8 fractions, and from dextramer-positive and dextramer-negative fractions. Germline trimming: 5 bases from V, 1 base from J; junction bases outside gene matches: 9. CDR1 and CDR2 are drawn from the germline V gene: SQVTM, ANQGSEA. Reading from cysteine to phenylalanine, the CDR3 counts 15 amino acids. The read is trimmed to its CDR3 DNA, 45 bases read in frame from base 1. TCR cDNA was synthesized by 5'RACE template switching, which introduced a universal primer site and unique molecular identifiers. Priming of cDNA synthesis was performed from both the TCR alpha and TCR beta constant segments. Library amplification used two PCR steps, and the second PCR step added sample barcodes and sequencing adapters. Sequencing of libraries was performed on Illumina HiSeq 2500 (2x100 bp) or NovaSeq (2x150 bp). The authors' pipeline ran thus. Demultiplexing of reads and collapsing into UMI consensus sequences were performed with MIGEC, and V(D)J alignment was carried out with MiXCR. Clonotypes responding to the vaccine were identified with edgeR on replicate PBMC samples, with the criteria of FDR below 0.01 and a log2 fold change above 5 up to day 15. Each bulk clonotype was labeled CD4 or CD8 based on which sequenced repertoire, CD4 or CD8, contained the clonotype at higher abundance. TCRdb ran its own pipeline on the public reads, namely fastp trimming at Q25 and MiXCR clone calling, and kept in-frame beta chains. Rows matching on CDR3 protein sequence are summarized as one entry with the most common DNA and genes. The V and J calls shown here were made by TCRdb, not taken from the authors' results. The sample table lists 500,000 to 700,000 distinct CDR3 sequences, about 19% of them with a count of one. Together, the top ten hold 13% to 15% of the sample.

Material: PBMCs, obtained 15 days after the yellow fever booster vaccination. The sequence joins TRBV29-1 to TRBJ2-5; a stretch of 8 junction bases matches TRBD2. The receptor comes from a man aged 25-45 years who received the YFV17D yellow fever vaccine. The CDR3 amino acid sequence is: CSVLGGLAAQETQYF. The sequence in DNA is TGCAGCGTTTTGGGAGGACTAGCAGCCCAAGAGACCCAGTACTTC.